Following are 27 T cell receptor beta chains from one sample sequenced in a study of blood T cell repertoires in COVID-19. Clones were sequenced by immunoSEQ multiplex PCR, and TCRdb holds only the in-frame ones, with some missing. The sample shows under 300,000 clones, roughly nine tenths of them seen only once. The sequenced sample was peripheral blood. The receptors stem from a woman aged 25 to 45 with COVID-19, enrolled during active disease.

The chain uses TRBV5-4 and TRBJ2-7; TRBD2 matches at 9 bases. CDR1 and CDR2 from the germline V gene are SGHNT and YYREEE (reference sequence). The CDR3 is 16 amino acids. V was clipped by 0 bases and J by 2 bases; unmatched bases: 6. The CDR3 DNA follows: TGTGCCAGCAGCTTGGCCGGGGGCGGGGGGGCCTACGAGCAGTACTTC. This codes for CASSLAGGGGAYEQYF.

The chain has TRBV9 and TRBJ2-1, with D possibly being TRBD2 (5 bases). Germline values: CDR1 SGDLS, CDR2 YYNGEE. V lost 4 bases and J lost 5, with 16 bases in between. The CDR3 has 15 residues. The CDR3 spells CASSSLGLAHNEQFF. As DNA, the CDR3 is TGTGCCAGCAGCTCCCTTGGACTGGCCCACAATGAGCAGTTCTTC. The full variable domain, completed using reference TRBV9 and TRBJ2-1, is DSGVTQTPKHLITATGQRVTLRCSPRSGDLSVYWYQQSLDQGLQFLIQYYNGEERAKGNILERFSAQQFPDLHSELNLSSLELGDSALYFCASSSLGLAHNEQFFGPGTRLTVL.

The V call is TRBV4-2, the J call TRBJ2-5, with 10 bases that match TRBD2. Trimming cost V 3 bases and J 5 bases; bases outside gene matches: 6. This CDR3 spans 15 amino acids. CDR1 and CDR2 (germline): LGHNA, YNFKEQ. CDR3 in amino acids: CASSQRAGGPETQYF. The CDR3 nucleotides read TGTGCCAGCAGCCAGCGAGCGGGGGGGCCGGAGACCCAGTACTTC.

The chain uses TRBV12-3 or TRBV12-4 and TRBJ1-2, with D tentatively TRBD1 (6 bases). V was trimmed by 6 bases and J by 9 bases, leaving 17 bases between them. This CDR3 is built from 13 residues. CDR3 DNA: TGTGCCAGCAGCCCGGGGGGCGGGGGTAGCTACACCTTC. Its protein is CASSPGGGGSYTF.

The CDR3 DNA reads as TGCGCCAGCAGCTTAGGTATAATAGCGGGGCCACCATCTGATACGCAGTATTTT. This encodes CASSLGIIAGPPSDTQYF. The gene calls are TRBV5-1 and TRBJ2-3, with 8 bases that match TRBD2. The length of the CDR3 is 18 residues. The germline V gene has CDR1 SGHRS and CDR2 YFSETQ. V dropped 2 bases and J dropped 6; count of bases not matched to a gene: 17.

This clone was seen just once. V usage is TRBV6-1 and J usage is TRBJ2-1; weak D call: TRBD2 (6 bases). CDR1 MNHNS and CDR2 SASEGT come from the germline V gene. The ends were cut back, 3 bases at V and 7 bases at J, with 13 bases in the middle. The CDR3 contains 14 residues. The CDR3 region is CASSDRGGKNEQFF. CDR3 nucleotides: TGTGCCAGCAGTGATCGGGGCGGGAAGAATGAGCAGTTCTTC.

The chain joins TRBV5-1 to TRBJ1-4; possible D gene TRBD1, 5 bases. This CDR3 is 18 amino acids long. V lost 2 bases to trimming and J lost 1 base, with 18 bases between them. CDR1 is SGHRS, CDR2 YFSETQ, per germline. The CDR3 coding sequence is TGCGCCAGCAGCTTAGGGGACTCGCTGCGTCGAACTAATGAAAAACTGTTTTTT. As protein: CASSLGDSLRRTNEKLFF.

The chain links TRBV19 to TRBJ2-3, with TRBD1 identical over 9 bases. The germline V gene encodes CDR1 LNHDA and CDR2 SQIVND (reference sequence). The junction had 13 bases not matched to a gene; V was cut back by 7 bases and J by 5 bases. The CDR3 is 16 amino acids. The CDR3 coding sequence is TGTGCCAGTACCGCAGCCCGGACAGGGGATGGAGATACGCAGTATTTT. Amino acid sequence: CASTAARTGDGDTQYF.

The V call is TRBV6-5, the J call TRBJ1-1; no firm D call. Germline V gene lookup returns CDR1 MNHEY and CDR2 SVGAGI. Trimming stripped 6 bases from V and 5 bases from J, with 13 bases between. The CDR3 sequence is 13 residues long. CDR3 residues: CASRKRGGTEAFF. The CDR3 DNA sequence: TGTGCCAGCAGGAAACGGGGAGGGACTGAAGCTTTCTTT.

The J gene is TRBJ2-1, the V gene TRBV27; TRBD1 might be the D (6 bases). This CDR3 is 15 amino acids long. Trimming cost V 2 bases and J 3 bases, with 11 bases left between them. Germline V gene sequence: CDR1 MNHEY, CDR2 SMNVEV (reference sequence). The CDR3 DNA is TGTGCCAGCAGTTTAAGACAGGACCTCTACAATGAGCAGTTCTTC. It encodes CASSLRQDLYNEQFF.

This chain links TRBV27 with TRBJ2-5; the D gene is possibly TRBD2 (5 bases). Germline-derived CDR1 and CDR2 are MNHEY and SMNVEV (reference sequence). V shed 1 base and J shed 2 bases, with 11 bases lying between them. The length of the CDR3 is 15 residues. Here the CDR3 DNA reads TGTGCCAGCAGTTTATTATCTTCGGGACAAGAGACCCAGTACTTC. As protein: CASSLLSSGQETQYF.

CDR3 DNA: TGTGCCAGCAGGAACCTCCCGGGACAGGGTCTGAGCGATGAGCAGTTCTTC. Translating it yields CASRNLPGQGLSDEQFF. The J gene is TRBJ2-1, the V gene TRBV5-6, with 9 bases identical to TRBD1. Germline V gives CDR1 SGHDT, CDR2 YYEEEE. V lost 5 bases to trimming and J lost 8 bases; unmatched junction nucleotides: 17. CDR3 length: 17 residues.

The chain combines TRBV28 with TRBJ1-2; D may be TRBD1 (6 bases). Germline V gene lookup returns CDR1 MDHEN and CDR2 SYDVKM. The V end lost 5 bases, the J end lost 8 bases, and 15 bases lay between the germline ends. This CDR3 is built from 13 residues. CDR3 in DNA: TGTGCCAGCAGTGAACAGGGAGTAGAGGGCTACACCTTC. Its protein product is CASSEQGVEGYTF.

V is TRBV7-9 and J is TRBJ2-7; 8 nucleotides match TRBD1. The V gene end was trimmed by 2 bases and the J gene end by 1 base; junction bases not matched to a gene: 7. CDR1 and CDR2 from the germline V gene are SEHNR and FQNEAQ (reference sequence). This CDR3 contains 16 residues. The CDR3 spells CASSLTPTGESYEQYF. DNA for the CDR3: TGTGCCAGCAGCTTAACGCCGACAGGGGAGTCCTACGAGCAGTACTTC.

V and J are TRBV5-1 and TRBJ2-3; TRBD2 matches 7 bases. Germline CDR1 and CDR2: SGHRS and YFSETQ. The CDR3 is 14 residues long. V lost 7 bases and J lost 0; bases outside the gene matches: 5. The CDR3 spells CASEGGGSTDTQYF. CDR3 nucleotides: TGCGCCAGCGAGGGCGGGGGAAGCACAGATACGCAGTATTTT.

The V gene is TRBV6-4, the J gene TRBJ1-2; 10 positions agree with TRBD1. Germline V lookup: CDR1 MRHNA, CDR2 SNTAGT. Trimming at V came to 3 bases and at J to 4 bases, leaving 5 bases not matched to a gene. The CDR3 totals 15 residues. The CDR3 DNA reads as TGTGCCAGCAGTGAAGGGACAGGGGACCTCTATGGCTACACCTTC. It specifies CASSEGTGDLYGYTF.

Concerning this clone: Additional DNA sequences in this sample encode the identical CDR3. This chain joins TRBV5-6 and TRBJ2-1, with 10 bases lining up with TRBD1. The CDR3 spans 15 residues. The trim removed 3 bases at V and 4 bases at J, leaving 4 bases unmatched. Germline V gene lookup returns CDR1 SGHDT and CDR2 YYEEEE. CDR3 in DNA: TGTGCCAGCAGCTCACCGGGACAGGGGTACAATGAGCAGTTCTTC. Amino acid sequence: CASSSPGQGYNEQFF.

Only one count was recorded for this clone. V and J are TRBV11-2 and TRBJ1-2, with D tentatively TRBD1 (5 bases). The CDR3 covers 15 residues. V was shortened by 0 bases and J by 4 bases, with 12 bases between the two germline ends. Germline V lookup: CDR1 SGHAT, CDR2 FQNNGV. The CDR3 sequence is CASSLDGGRIYGYTF. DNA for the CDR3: TGTGCCAGCAGCTTAGACGGGGGACGGATCTATGGCTACACCTTC.

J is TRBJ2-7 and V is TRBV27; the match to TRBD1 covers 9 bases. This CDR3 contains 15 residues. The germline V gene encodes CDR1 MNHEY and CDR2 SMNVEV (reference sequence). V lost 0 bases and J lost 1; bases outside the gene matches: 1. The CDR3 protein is CASSLSGTGSYEQYF. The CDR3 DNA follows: TGTGCCAGCAGTTTATCTGGGACAGGGTCCTACGAGCAGTACTTC.

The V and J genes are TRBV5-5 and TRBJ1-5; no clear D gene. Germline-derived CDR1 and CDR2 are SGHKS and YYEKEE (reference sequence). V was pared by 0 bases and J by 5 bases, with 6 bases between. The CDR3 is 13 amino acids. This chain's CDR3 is CASSLASHQPQHF. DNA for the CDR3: TGTGCCAGCAGCTTGGCGAGCCATCAGCCCCAGCATTTT.

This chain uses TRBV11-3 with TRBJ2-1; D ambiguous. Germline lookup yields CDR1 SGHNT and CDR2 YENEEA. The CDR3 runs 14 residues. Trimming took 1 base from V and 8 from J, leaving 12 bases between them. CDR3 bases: TGTGCCAGCAGCTTAGGGCCACAGTCGGATGAGCAGTTCTTC. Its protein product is CASSLGPQSDEQFF. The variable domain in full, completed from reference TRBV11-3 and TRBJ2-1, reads EAGVVQSPRYKIIEKKQPVAFWCNPISGHNTLYWYLQNLGQGPELLIRYENEEAVDDSQLPKDRFSAERLKGVDSTLKIQPAELGDSAVYLCASSLGPQSDEQFFGPGTRLTVL.

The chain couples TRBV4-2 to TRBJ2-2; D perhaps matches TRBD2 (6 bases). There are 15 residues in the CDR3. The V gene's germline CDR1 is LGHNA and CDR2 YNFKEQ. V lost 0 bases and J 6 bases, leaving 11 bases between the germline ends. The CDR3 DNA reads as TGTGCCAGCAGCCAAGAGGCTAGCGATCCCGGGGAGCTGTTTTTT. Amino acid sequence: CASSQEASDPGELFF.

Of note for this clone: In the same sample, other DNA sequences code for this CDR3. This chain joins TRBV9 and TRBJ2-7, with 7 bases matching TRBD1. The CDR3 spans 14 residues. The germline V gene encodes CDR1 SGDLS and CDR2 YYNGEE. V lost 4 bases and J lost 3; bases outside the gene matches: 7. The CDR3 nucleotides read TGTGCCAGCAGCCCTCGGACAGGCTACTACGAGCAGTACTTC. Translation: CASSPRTGYYEQYF.

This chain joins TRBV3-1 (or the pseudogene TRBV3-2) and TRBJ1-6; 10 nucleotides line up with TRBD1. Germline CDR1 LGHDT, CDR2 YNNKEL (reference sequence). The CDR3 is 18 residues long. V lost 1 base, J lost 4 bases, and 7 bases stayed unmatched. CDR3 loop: CASSQVTDRGSYNSPLHF. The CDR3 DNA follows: TGTGCCAGCAGCCAAGTAACGGACAGGGGGTCGTATAATTCACCCCTCCACTTT.

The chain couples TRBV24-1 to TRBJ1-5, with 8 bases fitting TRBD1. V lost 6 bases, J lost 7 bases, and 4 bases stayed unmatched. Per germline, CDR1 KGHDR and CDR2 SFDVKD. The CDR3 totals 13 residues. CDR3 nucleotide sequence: TGTGCCACCAGTACAGGGGGAGGACAGCCCCAGCATTTT. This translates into CATSTGGGQPQHF.

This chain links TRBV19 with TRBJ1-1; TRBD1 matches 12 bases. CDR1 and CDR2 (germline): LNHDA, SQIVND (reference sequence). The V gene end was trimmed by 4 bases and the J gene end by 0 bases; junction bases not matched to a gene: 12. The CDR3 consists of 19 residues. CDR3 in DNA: TGTGCCAGTAGTAAATACCGTGGGACAGGGGGCACTTTGAACACTGAAGCTTTCTTT. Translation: CASSKYRGTGGTLNTEAFF.

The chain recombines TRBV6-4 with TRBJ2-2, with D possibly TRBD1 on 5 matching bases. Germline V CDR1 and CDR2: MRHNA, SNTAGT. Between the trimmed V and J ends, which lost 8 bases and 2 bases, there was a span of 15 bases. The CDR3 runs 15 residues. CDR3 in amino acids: CASAEGRANTGELFF. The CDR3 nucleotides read TGTGCCAGCGCTGAAGGCAGGGCAAACACCGGGGAGCTGTTTTTT.